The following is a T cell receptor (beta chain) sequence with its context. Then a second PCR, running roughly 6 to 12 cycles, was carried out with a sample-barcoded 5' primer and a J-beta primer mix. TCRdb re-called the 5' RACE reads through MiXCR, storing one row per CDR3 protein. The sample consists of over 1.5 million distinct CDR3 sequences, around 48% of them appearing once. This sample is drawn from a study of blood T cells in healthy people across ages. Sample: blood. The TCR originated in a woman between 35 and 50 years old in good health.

The CDR3 sequence is CASSPLGIGAGTRTDTQYF. The CDR3 DNA reads as TGTGCCAGCAGCCCCCTGGGAATCGGAGCGGGGACCCGCACAGATACGCAGTATTTT. This sequence joins TRBV7-2 and TRBJ2-3; 7 bases align to TRBD2. Trimming at V came to 5 bases and at J to 1 base, leaving 18 bases not matched to a gene. The CDR3 length is 19 residues. Germline CDR1 is SGHTA and CDR2 is FQGNSA. The full variable domain, rest sourced from reference TRBV7-2 and TRBJ2-3, is GAGVSQSPSNKVTEKGKDVELRCDPISGHTALYWYRQSLGQGLEFLIYFQGNSAPDKSGLPSDRFSAERTGGSVSTLTIQRTQQEDSAVYLCASSPLGIGAGTRTDTQYFGPGTRLTVL.